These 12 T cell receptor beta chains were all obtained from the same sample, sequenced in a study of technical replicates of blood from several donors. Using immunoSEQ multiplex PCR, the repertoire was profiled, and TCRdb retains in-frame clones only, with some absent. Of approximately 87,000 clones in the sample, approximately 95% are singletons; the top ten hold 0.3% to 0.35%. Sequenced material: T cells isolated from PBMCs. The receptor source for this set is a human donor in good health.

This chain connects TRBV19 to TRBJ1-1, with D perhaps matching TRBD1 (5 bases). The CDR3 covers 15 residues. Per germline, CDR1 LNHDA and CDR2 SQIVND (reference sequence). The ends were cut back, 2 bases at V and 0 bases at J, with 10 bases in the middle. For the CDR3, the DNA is TGTGCCAGTAGTATACCTTGGGGCTTGAACACTGAAGCTTTCTTT. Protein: CASSIPWGLNTEAFF. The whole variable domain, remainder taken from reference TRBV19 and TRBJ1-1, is DGGITQSPKYLFRKEGQNVTLSCEQNLNHDAMYWYRQDPGQGLRLIYYSQIVNDFQKGDIAEGYSVSREKKESFPLTVTSAQKNPTAFYLCASSIPWGLNTEAFFGQGTRLTVV.

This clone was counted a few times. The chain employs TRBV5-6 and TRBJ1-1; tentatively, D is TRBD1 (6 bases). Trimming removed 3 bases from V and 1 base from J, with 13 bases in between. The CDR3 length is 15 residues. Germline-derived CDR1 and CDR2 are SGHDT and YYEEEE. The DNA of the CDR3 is TGTGCCAGCAGCTCTTGGACAGAATCGAACACTGAAGCTTTCTTT. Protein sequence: CASSSWTESNTEAFF.

CDR3 nucleotides: TGTGCCAGCAGCTGGGGCGGTGTCGGGGAGACCCAGTACTTC. This codes for CASSWGGVGETQYF. This rearrangement joins TRBV11-2 to TRBJ2-5, with TRBD1 as a possible D gene (5 bases). CDR3 length: 14 residues. Germline CDR1 is SGHAT and CDR2 is FQNNGV. The V gene lost 4 bases and the J gene lost 5 bases, with 14 bases spanning the gap.

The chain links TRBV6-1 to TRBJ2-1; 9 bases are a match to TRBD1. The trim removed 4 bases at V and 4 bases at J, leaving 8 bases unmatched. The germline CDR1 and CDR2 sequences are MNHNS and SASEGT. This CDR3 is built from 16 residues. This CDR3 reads CASSGQHRGQYNEQFF. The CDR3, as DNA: TGTGCCAGCAGTGGCCAACACAGGGGGCAATACAATGAGCAGTTCTTC.

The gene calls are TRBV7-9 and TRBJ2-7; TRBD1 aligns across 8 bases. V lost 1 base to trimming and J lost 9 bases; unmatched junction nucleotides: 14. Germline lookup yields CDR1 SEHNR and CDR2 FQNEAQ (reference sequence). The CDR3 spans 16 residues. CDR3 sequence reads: CASSLGGATGEFGQYF. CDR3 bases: TGTGCCAGCAGCTTAGGAGGGGCGACAGGGGAATTCGGGCAGTACTTC. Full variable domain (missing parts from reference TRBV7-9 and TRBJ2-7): DTGVSQNPRHKITKRGQNVTFRCDPISEHNRLYWYRQTLGQGPEFLTYFQNEAQLEKSRLLSDRFSAERPKGSFSTLEIQRTEQGDSAMYLCASSLGGATGEFGQYFGPGTRLTVT.

The CDR3 DNA is TGTGCCATCAGTGGGGGACAGGACACCTGGGTAGCTTTCTTT. Translation gives CAISGGQDTWVAFF. This rearrangement joins TRBV10-3 to TRBJ1-1; the match to TRBD1 covers 8 bases. The CDR3 loop spans 14 amino acids. The J segment lost 10 bases and the V segment lost 4 bases, leaving 11 bases of the junction unmatched. From germline, CDR1 is ENHRY and CDR2 SYGVKD.

Written as DNA, the CDR3 is TGCGCCAGCAGCCAAGGCATTCAGGAGACCCAGTACTTC. This translates into CASSQGIQETQYF. The chain is built from TRBV4-3 and TRBJ2-5; D ambiguous. The CDR3 runs to 13 residues. Germline V gene data show CDR1 as LGHNA and CDR2 as YSLEER. With 1 base removed from V and 5 bases from J, the gap between germline ends came to 8 bases.

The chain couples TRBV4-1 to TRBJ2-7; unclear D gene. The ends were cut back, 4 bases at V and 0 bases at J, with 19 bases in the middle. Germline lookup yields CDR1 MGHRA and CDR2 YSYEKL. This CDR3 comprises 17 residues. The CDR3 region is CASSPSGSRISSYEQYF. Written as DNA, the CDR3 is TGCGCCAGCAGCCCGTCCGGTTCGCGGATAAGCTCCTACGAGCAGTACTTC.

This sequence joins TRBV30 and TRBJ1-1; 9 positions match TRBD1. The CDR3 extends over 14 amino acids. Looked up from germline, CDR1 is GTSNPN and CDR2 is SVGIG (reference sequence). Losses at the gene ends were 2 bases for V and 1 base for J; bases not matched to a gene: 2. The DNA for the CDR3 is TGTGCCTGGAGTCCGGGACAGGGGAACACTGAAGCTTTCTTT. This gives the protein CAWSPGQGNTEAFF.

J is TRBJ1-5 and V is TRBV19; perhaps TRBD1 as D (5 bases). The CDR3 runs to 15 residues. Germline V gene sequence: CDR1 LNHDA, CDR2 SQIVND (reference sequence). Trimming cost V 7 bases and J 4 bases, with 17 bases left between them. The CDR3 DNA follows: TGTGCCAGTATGGAGGGCAGGTACAGGAATCAGCCCCAGCATTTT. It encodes CASMEGRYRNQPQHF.

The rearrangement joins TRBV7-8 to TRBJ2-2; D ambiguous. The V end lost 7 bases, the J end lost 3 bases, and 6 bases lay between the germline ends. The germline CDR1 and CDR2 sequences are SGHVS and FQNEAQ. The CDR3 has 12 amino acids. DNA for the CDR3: TGTGCCAGCACCCCGGACACCGGGGAGCTGTTTTTT. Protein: CASTPDTGELFF.

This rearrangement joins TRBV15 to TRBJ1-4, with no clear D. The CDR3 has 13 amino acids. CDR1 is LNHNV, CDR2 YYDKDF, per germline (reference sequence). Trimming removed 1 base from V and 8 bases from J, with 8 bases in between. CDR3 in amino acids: CATSRVEAEKLFF. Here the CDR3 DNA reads TGTGCCACCAGCAGAGTAGAGGCAGAAAAACTGTTTTTT.